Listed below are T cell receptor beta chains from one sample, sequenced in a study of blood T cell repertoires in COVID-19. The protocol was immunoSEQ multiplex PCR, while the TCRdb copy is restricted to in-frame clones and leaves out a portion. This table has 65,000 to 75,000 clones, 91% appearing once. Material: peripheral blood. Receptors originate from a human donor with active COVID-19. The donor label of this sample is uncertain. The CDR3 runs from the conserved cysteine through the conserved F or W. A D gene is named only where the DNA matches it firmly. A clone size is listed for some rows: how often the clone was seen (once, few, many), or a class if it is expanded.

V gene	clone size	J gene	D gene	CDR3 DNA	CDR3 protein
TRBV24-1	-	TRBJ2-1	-	TGTGCCACCAGTGCGGGGGACTACAATGAGCAGTTCTTC	CATSAGDYNEQFF
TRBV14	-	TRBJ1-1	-	TGTGCCAGCAGCCAAGTACAGCTAATGAACACTGAAGCTTTCTTT	CASSQVQLMNTEAFF
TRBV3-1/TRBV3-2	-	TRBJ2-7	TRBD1	TGTGCCAGCAGCCAGCGACAGGGGCGCAACGAGCAGTACTTC	CASSQRQGRNEQYF
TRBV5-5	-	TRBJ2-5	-	TGTGCCAGCAGCTCAACCAACAGGGTCGGCCAAGAGACCCAGTACTTC	CASSSTNRVGQETQYF
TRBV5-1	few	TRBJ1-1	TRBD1	TGCGCCAGCAGCGAGGGACAGGGTGAAGCTTTCTTT	CASSEGQGEAFF
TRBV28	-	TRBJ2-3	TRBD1	TGTGCCAGCAGACTGGGACAGGGCTCGGCAGATACGCAGTATTTT	CASRLGQGSADTQYF
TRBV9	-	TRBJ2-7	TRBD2	TGTGCCAGCAGCGCCGGGACTAGCGGACCGGAAGAGCAGTACTTC	CASSAGTSGPEEQYF
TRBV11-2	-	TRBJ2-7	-	TGTGCCAGCAGCCCTCGGGGAGGACAGGCGTCCTACGAGCAGTACTTC	CASSPRGGQASYEQYF
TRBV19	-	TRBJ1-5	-	TGTGCCAGTAGTCCTGACACGGGGGAACACAATCAGCCCCAGCATTTT	CASSPDTGEHNQPQHF
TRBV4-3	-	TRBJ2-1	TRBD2	TGCGCCAGCAGCCAAGGCGGGAGCTCCTACAATGAGCAGTTCTTC	CASSQGGSSYNEQFF
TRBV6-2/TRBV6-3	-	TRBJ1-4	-	TGTGCCAGCAGTTGGGCAAGGGGGAGAGAAGAAAAACTGTTTTTT	CASSWARGREEKLFF
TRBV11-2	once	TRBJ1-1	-	TGTGCCAGCAGACCCATCCCGACAGGACGCTTGAGCACTGAAGCTTTCTTT	CASRPIPTGRLSTEAFF
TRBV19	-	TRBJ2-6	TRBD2	TGTGCCAGTAACCCTGGGCGGGAGCCTGGGGCCAACGTCCTGACTTTC	CASNPGREPGANVLTF
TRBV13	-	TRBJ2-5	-	TGTGCCAGCAGCTTAGGAGGCAGGGAAGAGACCCAGTACTTC	CASSLGGREETQYF
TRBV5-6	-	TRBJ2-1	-	TGTGCCAGCAGCCGCACAGGGACTGAGCAGTTCTTC	CASSRTGTEQFF
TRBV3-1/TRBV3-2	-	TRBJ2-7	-	TGTGCCAGCAGCCAAGTTCAGGGGCGATACGAGCAGTACTTC	CASSQVQGRYEQYF
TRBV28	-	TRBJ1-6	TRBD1	TGTGCCAGTGGGACAGGGGTGTCACCCCTCCACTTT	CASGTGVSPLHF
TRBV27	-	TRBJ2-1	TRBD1	TGTGCCAGCAAGCAGGGGGCCTACAATGAGCAGTTCTTC	CASKQGAYNEQFF
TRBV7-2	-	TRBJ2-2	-	TGTGCCAGCAGCTTTGGAGGGAACACCGGGGAGCTGTTTTTT	CASSFGGNTGELFF
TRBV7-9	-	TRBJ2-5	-	TGTGCCAGCAGCTTGTCGGCGGTCAGGACCCAGTACTTC	CASSLSAVRTQYF
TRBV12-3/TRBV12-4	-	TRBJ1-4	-	TGTGCCAGCAGTTGGGGGGGTCCAGAAAAACTGTTTTTT	CASSWGGPEKLFF
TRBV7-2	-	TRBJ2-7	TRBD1	TGTGCCAGCAGCTCTGCCGGGACAGGGGTTCTCGAGCAGTACTTC	CASSSAGTGVLEQYF
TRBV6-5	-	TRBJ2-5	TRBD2	TGTGCCAGCTTCCCGGGGACTAGCGGCCCGCTGGCCCAGTACTTC	CASFPGTSGPLAQYF
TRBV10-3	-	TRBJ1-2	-	TGTGCCATCAGTGAGGGCGCAGGCCATGGCTACACCTTC	CAISEGAGHGYTF
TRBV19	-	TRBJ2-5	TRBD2	TGTGCCACCGGGGGGGGAGAGACCCAGTACTTC	CATGGGETQYF
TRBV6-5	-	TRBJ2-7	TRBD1	TGTGCCAGCAGCCGGGACAGGGCCTACGAGCAGTACTTC	CASSRDRAYEQYF
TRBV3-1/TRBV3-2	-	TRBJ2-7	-	TGTGCCAGCAGCCAAGTTCCCCAGTCCTACGAGCAGTACTTC	CASSQVPQSYEQYF
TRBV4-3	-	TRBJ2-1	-	TGCGCCAGCAGCCTCCTAAAGGGGGTCGATGAGCAGTTCTTC	CASSLLKGVDEQFF
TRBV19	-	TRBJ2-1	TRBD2	TGTGCCACCCATGAGGGCGGGAGGATTATGAATGAGCAGTTCTTC	CATHEGGRIMNEQFF
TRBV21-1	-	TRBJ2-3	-	TGTGCCAGCAGCAACTTCCCCCGTCTCCGGGAGGACGATACGCAGTATTTT	CASSNFPRLREDDTQYF
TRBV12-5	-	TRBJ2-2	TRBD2	TGTGCTAGTGGTTTGGTACTTGGTAGCGGGATCACCGGGGAGCTGTTTTTT	CASGLVLGSGITGELFF
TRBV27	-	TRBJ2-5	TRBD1	TGTGCCAGCAGTTGGCAGGGGGAAGAGACCCAGTACTTC	CASSWQGEETQYF
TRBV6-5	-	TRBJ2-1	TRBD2	TGTGCCAGCAGTACCGGGACTAACTACAATGAGCAGTTCTTC	CASSTGTNYNEQFF
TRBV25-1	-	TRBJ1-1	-	TGTGCCAGCAGTGACCAGGGGCGAACTGAAGCTTTCTTT	CASSDQGRTEAFF
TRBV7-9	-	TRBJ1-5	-	TGTGCCAGCTCAGGGGAAAGGGTTGGGCCCCAGCATTTT	CASSGERVGPQHF
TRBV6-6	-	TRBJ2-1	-	TGTGCCAGCAGGTCCGGGACTGGACGCGGTGAGCAGTTCTTC	CASRSGTGRGEQFF
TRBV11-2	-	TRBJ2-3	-	TGTGCCAGCAGCTTAGGCCCGTCCTACCTCTCAGATACGCAGTATTTT	CASSLGPSYLSDTQYF
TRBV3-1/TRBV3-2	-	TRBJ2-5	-	TGTGCCAGCAGCCAAGATCCAGGGAAGGAGACCCAGTACTTC	CASSQDPGKETQYF
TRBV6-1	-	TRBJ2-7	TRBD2	TGTGCCAGCAGTGATAGCGGGAGATTACCGAGGGAGCAGTACTTC	CASSDSGRLPREQYF
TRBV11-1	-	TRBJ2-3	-	TGTGCCAGCAGCCAATTGAGCGGCACAGATACGCAGTATTTT	CASSQLSGTDTQYF
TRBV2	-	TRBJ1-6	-	TGTGCCAGCACTGCGCGGGGAACAAGTTCACCCCTCCACTTT	CASTARGTSSPLHF